The 2 T cell receptor beta chains in this list originate from one sample, sequenced in a study of cytomegalovirus exposure and HLA in healthy donors. This PCR relied on a set of 60 Vbeta primers and 13 Jbeta primers. Sequencing used immunoSEQ multiplex PCR; TCRdb keeps in-frame clones, though not all of them. The repertoire holds about 110,000 clones, with approximately 82% as singletons. The sample comprised PBMCs. Receptor source: a man in his thirties or forties in good health and CMV-seropositive.

This clone showed up just a few times. The chain couples TRBV6-1 to TRBJ1-2; D possibly corresponds to TRBD1 (5 bases). The CDR3 is 12 residues long. Germline values: CDR1 MNHNS, CDR2 SASEGT. The V end was cut by 8 bases, the J end by 3 bases, with 10 bases between. The CDR3 DNA is TGTGCCAGCCAAAGACAGTACTATGGCTACACCTTC. As protein: CASQRQYYGYTF.

The chain links TRBV19 to TRBJ2-2, with 7 nucleotides matching TRBD1. The CDR3 contains 16 residues. J was trimmed by 0 bases and V by 8 bases; bases with no gene match: 9. The germline V gene has CDR1 LNHDA and CDR2 SQIVND (reference sequence). CDR3 residues: CASRLQGTTNTGELFF. The DNA for the CDR3 is TGTGCCAGTCGTCTACAGGGGACAACGAACACCGGGGAGCTGTTTTTT.